The text below deals with one T cell receptor (beta chain). This clone's antigen is unknown. Base qualities were left out, and no much larger clone turns up one base away. This sample is drawn from a study of blood T cell repertoires in COVID-19 (dated by TCRdb to 2019 to 2021). In the study overall: The collaborator samples originated in the United States, Italy and Spain and spanned the acute and convalescent phases of COVID-19. The prospective study material was composed of cDNA or gDNA derived from T cells, B-cell-depleted T cells, or PBMCs. Deeply sampled blood TCRbeta repertoires from subjects exposed to, actively infected with, or recovered from COVID-19 were included in the dataset. The repertoires were made available in a free public database intended to serve as a resource for research on the immune response to SARS-CoV-2. Samples were obtained from the ongoing ImmuneRACE study (first 160 participants) and from 950 to 1,500 subjects provided by 6 global collaborators. A de-identified subject ID, COVID-19 status, age in years and sex were almost always included in the sample metadata. Where available, HLA class I and class II types were taken from metadata supplied by the sample provider and were not determined by assay-based typing.

TCRbeta CDR3 regions were amplified from genomic DNA by means of the immunoSEQ Assay, a bias-controlled multiplex PCR. The paper's data handling went like this. Within the assay, amplification of reference gene primers was used to estimate how many nucleated cells each sample contained. To quantify the absolute abundance of each unique TCRbeta CDR3 rearrangement, sequence reads were collapsed and filtered. Productive Simpson clonality was computed per sample as the square root of Simpson's diversity index over productive rearrangements. The immuneACCESS repertoire file appears here via TCRdb, limited to in-frame rearrangements. These files lack a portion of the clones; in checked studies, under half of the deficit traces to unresolved V genes, and the cause of the others is not known. V and J calls and clone size are as listed in that table; D and trimming were resolved from the DNA. For this sample the table gives more than 200,000 clones, of which around 89% were detected only once. Approximately 3.7% of the sample goes to the ten largest clones.

Points the paper makes about the study in general: Clinical and demographic metadata were provided uncurated, with the amount varying by source and participant.

The CDR3 covers 18 residues, taking in both the cysteine and the phenylalanine. The DNA shown is the 54-base CDR3, in frame from base 1. The CDR1 and CDR2 encoded by the germline V gene are SGHRS and YFSETQ. Trimming leaves V shorter by 4 bases and J shorter by 4 bases, with the junction holding 18 bases beyond the gene matches. Participants in the prospective study were enrolled through a virtual design, were aged about 18 to 100 years, and lived in roughly 26 United States geographic areas. In the prospective study, cohorts were assigned on the basis of participant-reported clinical history obtained from a screening survey and a study questionnaire. Recovered participants in ImmuneRACE Cohort 3 were defined as having two consecutive negative NP/OP PCR tests, clearance from a healthcare professional, or resolution of symptoms. Each participant in the prospective study had whole blood, serum and a nasopharyngeal or oropharyngeal swab collected by mobile phlebotomists. Over an approximately 2-month period, participants in the prospective study had the option of providing additional blood draws and questionnaires. Before DNA extraction, blood samples from the prospective study were shipped at room temperature or frozen.

This sequence was found in a woman aged 30 to 39 who had recovered from COVID-19. The chain couples TRBV5-1 to TRBJ1-1, with 8 central nucleotides matching TRBD1. Sequencing input: PBMCs or T cells enriched from blood (not recorded which). The bases read TGCGCCAGCAGCCTGCTGAAAGAGGCGCAGGGGGCTATCACTGAAGCTTTCTTT. It is translated as CASSLLKEAQGAITEAFF.